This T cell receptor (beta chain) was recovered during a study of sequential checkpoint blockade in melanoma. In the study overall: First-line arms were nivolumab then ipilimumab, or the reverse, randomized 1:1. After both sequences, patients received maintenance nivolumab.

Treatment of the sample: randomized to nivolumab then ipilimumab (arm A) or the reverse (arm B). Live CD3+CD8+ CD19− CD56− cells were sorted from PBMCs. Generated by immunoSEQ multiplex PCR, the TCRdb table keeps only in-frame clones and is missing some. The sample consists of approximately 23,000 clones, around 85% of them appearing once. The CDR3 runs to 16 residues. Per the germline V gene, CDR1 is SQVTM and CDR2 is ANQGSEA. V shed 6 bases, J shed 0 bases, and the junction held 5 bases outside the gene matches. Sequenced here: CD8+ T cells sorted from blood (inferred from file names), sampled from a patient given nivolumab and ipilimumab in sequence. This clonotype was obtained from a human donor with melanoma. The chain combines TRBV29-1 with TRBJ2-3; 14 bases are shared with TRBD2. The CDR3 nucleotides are TGCAGCGTATGGACTAGCGGGAGGACTAGCACAGATACGCAGTATTTT. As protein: CSVWTSGRTSTDTQYF.